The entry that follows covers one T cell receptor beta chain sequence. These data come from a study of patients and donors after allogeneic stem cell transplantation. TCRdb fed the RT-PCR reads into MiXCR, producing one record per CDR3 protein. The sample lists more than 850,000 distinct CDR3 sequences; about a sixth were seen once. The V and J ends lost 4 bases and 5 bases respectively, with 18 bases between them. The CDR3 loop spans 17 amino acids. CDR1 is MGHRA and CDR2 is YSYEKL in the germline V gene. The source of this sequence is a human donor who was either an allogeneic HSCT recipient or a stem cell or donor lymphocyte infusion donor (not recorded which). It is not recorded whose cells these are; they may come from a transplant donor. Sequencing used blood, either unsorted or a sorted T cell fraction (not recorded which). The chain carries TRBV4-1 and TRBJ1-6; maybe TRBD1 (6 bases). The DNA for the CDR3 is TGCGCCAGCAGCCCAGGAGGGCAGGGGAGGGATAATTCACCCCTCCACTTT. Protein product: CASSPGGQGRDNSPLHF.